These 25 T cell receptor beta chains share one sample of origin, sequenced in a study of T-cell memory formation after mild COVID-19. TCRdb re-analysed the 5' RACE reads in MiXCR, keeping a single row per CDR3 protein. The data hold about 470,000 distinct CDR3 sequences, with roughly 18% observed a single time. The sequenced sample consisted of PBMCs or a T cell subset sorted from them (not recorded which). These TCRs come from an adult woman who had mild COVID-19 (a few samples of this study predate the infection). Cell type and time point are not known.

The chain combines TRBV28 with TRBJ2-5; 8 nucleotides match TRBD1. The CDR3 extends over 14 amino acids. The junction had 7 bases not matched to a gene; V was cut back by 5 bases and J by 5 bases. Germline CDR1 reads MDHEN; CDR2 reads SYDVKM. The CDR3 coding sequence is TGTGCCAGCAGTCCACGGACAGGGAGGGAGACCCAGTACTTC. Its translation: CASSPRTGRETQYF.

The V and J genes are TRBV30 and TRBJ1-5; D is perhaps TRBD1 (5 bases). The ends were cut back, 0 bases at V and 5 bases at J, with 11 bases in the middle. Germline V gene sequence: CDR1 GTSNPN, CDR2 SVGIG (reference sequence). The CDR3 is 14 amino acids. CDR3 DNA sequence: TGTGCCTGGAGTGTATCCCCCAGGGATCAGCCCCAGCATTTT. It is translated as CAWSVSPRDQPQHF.

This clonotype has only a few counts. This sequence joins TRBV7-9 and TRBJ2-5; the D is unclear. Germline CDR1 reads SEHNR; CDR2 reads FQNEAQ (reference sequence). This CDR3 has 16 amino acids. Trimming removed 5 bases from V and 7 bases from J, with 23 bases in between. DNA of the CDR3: TGTGCCAGCAGCCCACCAGACCCCCGTCGGATTGTGACCCAGTACTTC. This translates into CASSPPDPRRIVTQYF.

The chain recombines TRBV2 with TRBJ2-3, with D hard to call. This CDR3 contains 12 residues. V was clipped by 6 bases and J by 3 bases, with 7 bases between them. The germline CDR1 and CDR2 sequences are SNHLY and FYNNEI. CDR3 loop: CASSERTDTQYF. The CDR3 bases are TGTGCCAGCAGCGAAAGAACAGATACGCAGTATTTT.

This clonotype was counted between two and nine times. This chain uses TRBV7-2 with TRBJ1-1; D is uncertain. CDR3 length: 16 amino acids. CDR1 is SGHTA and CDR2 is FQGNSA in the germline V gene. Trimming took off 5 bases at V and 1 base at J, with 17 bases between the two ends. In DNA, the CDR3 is TGTGCCAGCAGCCCTAGTTGGGGAGGCAGGAACACTGAAGCTTTCTTT. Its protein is CASSPSWGGRNTEAFF. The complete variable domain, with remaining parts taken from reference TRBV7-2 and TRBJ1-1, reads GAGVSQSPSNKVTEKGKDVELRCDPISGHTALYWYRQSLGQGLEFLIYFQGNSAPDKSGLPSDRFSAERTGGSVSTLTIQRTQQEDSAVYLCASSPSWGGRNTEAFFGQGTRLTVV.

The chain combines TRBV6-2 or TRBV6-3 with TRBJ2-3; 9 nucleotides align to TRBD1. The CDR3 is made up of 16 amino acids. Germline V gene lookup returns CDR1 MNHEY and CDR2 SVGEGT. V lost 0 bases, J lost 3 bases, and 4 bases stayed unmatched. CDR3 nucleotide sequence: TGTGCCAGCAGTTACTCGCCGGGACAGGGAACAGATACGCAGTATTTT. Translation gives CASSYSPGQGTDTQYF.

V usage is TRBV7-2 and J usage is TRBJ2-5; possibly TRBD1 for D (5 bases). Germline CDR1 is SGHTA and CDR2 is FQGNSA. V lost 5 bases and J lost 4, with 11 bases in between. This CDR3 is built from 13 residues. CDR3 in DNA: TGTGCCAGCAGCCCAGGGTTCTCAGAGACCCAGTACTTC. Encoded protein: CASSPGFSETQYF.

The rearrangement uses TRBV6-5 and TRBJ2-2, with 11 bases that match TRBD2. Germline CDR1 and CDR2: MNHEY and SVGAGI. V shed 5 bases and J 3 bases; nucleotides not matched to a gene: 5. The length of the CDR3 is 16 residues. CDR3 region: CASSTSGSTDTGELFF. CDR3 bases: TGTGCCAGCAGTACTAGCGGGAGTACGGACACCGGGGAGCTGTTTTTT.

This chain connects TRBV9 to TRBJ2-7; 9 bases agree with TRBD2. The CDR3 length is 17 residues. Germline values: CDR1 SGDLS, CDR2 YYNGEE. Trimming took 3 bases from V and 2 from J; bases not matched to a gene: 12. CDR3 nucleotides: TGTGCCAGCAGCGCAGATGTATTGACTAGCGGTACCTACGAGCAGTACTTC. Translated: CASSADVLTSGTYEQYF.

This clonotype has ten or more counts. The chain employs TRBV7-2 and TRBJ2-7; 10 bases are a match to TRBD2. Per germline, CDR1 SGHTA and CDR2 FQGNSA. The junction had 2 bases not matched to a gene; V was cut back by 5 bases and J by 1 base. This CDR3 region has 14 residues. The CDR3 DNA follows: TGTGCCAGCAGCCCGACTAGCGGGTCCTACGAGCAGTACTTC. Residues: CASSPTSGSYEQYF.

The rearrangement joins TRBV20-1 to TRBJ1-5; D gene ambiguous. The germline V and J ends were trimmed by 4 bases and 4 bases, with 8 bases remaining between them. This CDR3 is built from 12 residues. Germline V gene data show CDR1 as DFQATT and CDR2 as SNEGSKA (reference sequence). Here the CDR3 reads CSATHSNQPQHF. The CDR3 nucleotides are TGCAGTGCTACCCATTCAAATCAGCCCCAGCATTTT.

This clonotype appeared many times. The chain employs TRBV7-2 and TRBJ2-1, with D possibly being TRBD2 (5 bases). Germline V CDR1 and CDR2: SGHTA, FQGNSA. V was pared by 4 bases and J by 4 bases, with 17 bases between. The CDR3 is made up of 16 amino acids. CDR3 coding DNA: TGTGCCAGCAGCTCCACTCCGGGATTTAAATACAATGAGCAGTTCTTC. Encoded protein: CASSSTPGFKYNEQFF.

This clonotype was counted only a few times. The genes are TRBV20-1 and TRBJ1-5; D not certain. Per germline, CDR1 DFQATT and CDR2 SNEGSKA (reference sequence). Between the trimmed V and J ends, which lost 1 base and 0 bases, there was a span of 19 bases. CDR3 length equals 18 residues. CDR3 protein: CSARAHSKLSNSNQPQHF. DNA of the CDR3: TGCAGTGCTAGAGCCCACAGCAAGCTTTCAAATAGCAATCAGCCCCAGCATTTT.

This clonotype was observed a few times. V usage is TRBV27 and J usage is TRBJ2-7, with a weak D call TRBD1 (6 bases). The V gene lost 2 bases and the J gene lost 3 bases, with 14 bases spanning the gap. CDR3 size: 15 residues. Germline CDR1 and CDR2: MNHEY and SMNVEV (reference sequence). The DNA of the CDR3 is TGTGCCAGCAGTTTACTCCAGGGGACAAACTACGAGCAGTACTTC. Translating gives CASSLLQGTNYEQYF.

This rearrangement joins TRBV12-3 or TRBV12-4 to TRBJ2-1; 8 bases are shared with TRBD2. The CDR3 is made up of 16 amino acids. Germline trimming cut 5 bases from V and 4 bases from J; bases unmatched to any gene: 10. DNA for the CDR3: TGTGCCAGCAGTCCGAGCGGGAGCGCTGGATACAATGAGCAGTTCTTC. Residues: CASSPSGSAGYNEQFF.

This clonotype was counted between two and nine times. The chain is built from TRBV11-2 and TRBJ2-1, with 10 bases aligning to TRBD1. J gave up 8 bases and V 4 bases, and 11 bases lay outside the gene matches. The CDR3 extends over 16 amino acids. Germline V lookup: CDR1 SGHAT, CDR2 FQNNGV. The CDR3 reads CASSYLDRGGRDEQFF. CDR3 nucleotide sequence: TGTGCCAGCAGCTACTTGGACAGGGGGGGACGTGATGAGCAGTTCTTC.

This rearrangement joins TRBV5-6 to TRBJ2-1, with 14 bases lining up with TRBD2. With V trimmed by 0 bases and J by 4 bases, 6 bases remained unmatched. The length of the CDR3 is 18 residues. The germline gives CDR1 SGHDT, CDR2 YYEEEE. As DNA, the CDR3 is TGTGCCAGCAGCTTGGCCGGGACTAGCGGGAGTATTTACAATGAGCAGTTCTTC. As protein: CASSLAGTSGSIYNEQFF.

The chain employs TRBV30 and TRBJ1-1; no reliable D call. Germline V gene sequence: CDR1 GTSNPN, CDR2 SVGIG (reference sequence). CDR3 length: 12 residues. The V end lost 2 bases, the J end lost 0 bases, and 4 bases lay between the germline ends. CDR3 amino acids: CAWSPMNTEAFF. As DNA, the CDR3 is TGTGCCTGGAGTCCGATGAACACTGAAGCTTTCTTT.

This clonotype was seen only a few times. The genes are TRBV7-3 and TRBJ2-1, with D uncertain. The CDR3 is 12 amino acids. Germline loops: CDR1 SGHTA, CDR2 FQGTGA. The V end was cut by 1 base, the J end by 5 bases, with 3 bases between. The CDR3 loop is CASSLNDNEQFF. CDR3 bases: TGTGCCAGCAGCTTAAATGACAATGAGCAGTTCTTC.

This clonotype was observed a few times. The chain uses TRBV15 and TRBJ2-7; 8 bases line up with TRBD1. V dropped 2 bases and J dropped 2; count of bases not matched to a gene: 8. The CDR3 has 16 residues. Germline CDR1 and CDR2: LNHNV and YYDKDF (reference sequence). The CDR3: CATSRKTGTGPYEQYF. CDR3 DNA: TGTGCCACCAGCAGAAAAACCGGGACAGGTCCCTACGAGCAGTACTTC.

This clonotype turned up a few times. The CDR3 is CSVGEMGEQYF. DNA for the CDR3: TGCAGCGTTGGCGAGATGGGCGAGCAGTACTTC. The chain joins TRBV29-1 to TRBJ2-7; D is ambiguous. Between the trimmed V and J ends, which lost 4 bases and 6 bases, there was a span of 10 bases. The CDR3 totals 11 residues. Germline V gene data show CDR1 as SQVTM and CDR2 as ANQGSEA.

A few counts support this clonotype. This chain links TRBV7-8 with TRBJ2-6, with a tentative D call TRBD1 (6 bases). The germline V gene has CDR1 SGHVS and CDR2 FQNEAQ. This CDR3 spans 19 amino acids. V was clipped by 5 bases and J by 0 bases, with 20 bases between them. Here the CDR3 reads CASSPGQQMGFSGANVLTF. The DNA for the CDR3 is TGTGCCAGCAGCCCTGGACAGCAAATGGGGTTCTCTGGGGCCAACGTCCTGACTTTC.

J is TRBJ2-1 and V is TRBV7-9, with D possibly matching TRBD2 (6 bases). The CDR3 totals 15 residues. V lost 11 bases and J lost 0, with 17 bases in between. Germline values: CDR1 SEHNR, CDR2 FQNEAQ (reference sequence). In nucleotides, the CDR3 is TGTGCCGCCGGGGCTAAAGCGGGCTCCTACAATGAGCAGTTCTTC. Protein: CAAGAKAGSYNEQFF.

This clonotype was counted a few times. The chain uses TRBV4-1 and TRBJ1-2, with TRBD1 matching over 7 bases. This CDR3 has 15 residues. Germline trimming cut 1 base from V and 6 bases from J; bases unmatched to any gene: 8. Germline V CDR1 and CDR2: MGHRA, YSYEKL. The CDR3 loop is CASSQGVRGWDGYTF. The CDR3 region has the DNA TGCGCCAGCAGCCAAGGGGTCAGGGGGTGGGATGGCTACACCTTC.

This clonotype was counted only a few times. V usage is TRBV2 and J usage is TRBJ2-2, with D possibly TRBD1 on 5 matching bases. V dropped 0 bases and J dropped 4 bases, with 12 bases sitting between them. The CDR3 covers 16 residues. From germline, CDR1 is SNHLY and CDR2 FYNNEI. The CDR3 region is CASSEASRVITGELFF. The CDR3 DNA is TGTGCCAGCAGTGAAGCGAGCAGGGTTATCACCGGGGAGCTGTTTTTT.